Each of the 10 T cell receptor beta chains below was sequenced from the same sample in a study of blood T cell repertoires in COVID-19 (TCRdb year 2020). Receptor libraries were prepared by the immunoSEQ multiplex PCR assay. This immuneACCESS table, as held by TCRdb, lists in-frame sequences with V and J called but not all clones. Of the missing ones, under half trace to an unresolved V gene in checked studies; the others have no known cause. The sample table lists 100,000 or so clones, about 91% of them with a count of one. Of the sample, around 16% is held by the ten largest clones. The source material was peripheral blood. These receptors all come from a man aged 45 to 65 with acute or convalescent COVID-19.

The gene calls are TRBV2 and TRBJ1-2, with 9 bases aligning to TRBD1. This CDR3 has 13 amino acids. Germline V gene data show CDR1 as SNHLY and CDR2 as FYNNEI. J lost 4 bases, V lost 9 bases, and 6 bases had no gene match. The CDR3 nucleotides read TGTGCCAGAAGACAGGGGGGGGCCTATGGCTACACCTTC. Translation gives CARRQGGAYGYTF.

CDR3 DNA: TGTGCCAGCAGTTCCTCCCCTTTAACGGGACAGGGGTTTCAGCCCCAGCATTTT. Its protein product is CASSSSPLTGQGFQPQHF. This sequence joins TRBV27 and TRBJ1-5; 10 positions agree with TRBD1. The CDR3 has 18 amino acids. Trimming took 4 bases from V and 6 from J; bases not matched to a gene: 15. Germline V lookup: CDR1 MNHEY, CDR2 SMNVEV (reference sequence).

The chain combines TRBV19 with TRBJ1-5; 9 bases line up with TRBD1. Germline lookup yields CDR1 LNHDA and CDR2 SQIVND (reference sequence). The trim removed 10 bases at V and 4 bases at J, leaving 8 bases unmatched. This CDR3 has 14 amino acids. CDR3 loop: CATKGDRDNQPQHF. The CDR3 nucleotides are TGTGCCACCAAGGGGGACAGGGATAATCAGCCCCAGCATTTT.

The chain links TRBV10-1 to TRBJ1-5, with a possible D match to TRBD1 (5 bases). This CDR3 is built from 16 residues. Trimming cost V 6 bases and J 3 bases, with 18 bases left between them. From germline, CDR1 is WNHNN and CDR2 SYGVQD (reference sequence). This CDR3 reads CASSPMGGGDNQPQHF. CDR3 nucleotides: TGCGCCAGCAGCCCGATGGGGGGGGGTGACAATCAGCCCCAGCATTTT.

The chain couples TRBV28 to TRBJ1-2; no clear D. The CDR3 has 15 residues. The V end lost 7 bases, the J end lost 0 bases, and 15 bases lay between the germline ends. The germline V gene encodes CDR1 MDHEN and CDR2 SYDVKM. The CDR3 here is CASITPGDPNYGYTF. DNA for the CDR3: TGTGCCAGCATTACCCCCGGAGATCCTAACTATGGCTACACCTTC.

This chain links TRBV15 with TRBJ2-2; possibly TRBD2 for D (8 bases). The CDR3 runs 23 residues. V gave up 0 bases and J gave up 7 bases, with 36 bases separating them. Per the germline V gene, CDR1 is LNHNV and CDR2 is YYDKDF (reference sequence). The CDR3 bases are TGTGCCACCAGCAGAGAGTTTTTACACCGGGACAGTGAAGGCGGGGGGTTGATCGGGGAGCTGTTTTTT. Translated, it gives CATSREFLHRDSEGGGLIGELFF.

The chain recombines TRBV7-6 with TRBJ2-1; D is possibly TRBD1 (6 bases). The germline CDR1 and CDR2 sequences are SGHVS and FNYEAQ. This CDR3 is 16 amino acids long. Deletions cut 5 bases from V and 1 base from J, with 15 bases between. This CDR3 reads CASSGGQTLSYNEQFF. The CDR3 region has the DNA TGTGCCAGCAGCGGTGGACAGACCCTATCCTACAATGAGCAGTTCTTC.

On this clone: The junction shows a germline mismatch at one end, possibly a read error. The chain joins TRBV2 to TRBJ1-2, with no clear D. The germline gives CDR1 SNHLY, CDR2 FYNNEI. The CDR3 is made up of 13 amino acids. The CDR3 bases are TGTGCCAGCAGAGAAGACGGGAACTATGGCTACACCTTC. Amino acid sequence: CASREDGNYGYTF.

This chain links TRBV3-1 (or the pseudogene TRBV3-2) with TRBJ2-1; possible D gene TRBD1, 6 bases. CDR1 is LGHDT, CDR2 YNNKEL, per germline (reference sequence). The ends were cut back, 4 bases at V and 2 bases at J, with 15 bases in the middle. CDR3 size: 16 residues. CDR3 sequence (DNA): TGTGCCAGCAGCCCCGGGACACATTCCACCTACAATGAGCAGTTCTTC. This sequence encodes CASSPGTHSTYNEQFF.

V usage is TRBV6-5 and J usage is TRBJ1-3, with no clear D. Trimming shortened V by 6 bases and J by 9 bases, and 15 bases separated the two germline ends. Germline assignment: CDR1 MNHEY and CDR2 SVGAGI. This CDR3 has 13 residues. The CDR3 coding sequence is TGTGCCAGCAGCATCGACATCTCAGGCACCATATATTTT. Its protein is CASSIDISGTIYF.